This TCR beta chain is drawn from a study of T-cell memory formation after mild COVID-19. About the research overall: TCR clusters were largely donor specific.

The CDR3 runs 19 residues. Germline V CDR1 and CDR2: LGHDT, YNNKEL (reference sequence). The trim removed 0 bases at V and 1 base at J, leaving 12 bases unmatched. 5'RACE primed from the constant segment yielded TCR alpha and TCR beta cDNA libraries bearing sample barcodes and UMIs. TCRdb reanalysed the 5' RACE reads using MiXCR and keeps one entry per CDR3 protein. The sample consists of around 62,000 distinct CDR3 sequences, roughly 25% of them appearing once. This rearrangement joins TRBV3-1 to TRBJ2-5; TRBD2 matches at 9 bases. The sequence was obtained from a man aged 18 to 30 who had mild COVID-19 (a few samples of this study predate the infection). Cell type and time point are not known. The sequencing sample was made of PBMCs or a T cell subset sorted from them (not recorded which). The CDR3 here is CASSQDLGLAGSLQETQYF. The CDR3 coding sequence is TGTGCCAGCAGCCAAGACCTTGGGCTAGCGGGGAGCCTCCAAGAGACCCAGTACTTC.